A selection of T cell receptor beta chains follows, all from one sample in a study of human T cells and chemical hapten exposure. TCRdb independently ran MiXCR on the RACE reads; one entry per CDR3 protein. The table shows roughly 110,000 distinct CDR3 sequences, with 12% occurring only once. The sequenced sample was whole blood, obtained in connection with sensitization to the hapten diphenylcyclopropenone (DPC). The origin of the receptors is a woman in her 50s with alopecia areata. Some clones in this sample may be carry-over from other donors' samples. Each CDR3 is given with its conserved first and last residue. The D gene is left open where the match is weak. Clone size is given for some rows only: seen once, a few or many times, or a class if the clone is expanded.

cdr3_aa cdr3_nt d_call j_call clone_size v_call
CASSYGDRENEKLFF TGTGCCAGCAGTTATGGGGACCGAGAAAATGAAAAACTGTTTTTT NA TRBJ1-4 many TRBV6-5
CASSPEGQGFHSYEQYF TGTGCCAGCTCACCCGAGGGACAGGGGTTCCACTCCTACGAGCAGTACTTC TRBD1 TRBJ2-7 many TRBV18
CASSLDPPGGQFF TGTGCCAGCAGTTTAGACCCTCCGGGGGGACAGTTCTTC TRBD2 TRBJ2-1 NA TRBV12-3/TRBV12-4
CATRPGLNNEQFF TGTGCCACCCGACCGGGACTCAACAATGAGCAGTTCTTC NA TRBJ2-1 many TRBV6-1
CASSGSYEQYF TGTGCCAGCAGCGGCTCCTACGAGCAGTACTTC NA TRBJ2-7 few TRBV7-9
CASSPNGPGTNYGYTF TGTGCCAGCTCACCAAACGGACCAGGCACTAACTATGGCTACACCTTC NA TRBJ1-2 NA TRBV18
CASSRTGDYNEQFF TGCGCCAGCAGCCGGACAGGGGACTACAATGAGCAGTTCTTC TRBD1 TRBJ2-1 NA TRBV4-1
CASSPGIMNTEAFF TGTGCCAGCTCACCAGGCATCATGAACACTGAAGCTTTCTTT NA TRBJ1-1 NA TRBV18
CASSQRGRGSYNEQFF TGTGCCAGCAGCCAGAGAGGGCGGGGTAGCTACAATGAGCAGTTCTTC NA TRBJ2-1 NA TRBV4-2
CASSQDHVGTQYF TGCGCCAGCAGCCAAGATCACGTGGGTACGCAGTATTTT NA TRBJ2-3 few TRBV4-1
CASSQDLSVGPLGEQYF TGTGCCAGCAGCCAAGATTTAAGTGTAGGACCGCTGGGCGAGCAGTACTTC NA TRBJ2-7 few TRBV3-1
CSVGADEVLYGYTF TGCAGCGTTGGGGCGGACGAAGTACTCTATGGCTACACCTTC NA TRBJ1-2 many TRBV29-1
CASSFAWQDRKHF TGTGCCAGCAGTTTTGCATGGCAGGACAGAAAGCATTTT NA TRBJ1-5 many TRBV28
CASSLAGGLTQYF TGTGCCAGCAGTTTAGCGGGGGGGTTAACCCAGTACTTC TRBD2 TRBJ2-5 NA TRBV12-3/TRBV12-4
CASSSPGPVDGYTF TGTGCCAGCAGCTCCCCCGGGCCGGTAGATGGCTACACCTTC NA TRBJ1-2 many TRBV5-4
CASSTSQGTYEQYF TGTGCCAGCAGCACCTCACAGGGAACCTACGAGCAGTACTTC NA TRBJ2-7 NA TRBV25-1
CATSQGPKPQHF TGTGCCACTTCTCAGGGCCCGAAGCCCCAGCATTTT NA TRBJ1-5 NA TRBV24-1
CASSSPQEWLGYTF TGTGCCAGCAGTTCTCCCCAGGAATGGCTTGGCTACACCTTC NA TRBJ1-2 many TRBV28
CASSPRLNSDEQYF TGTGCCAGCAGCCCCCGTCTTAATAGTGACGAGCAGTACTTC NA TRBJ2-7 NA TRBV7-8
CASTQEILPQHF TGTGCCAGCACCCAGGAGATTTTACCCCAGCATTTT NA TRBJ1-5 many TRBV12-3/TRBV12-4
CATLGPKNTEAFF TGCGCCACCTTAGGGCCGAAGAACACTGAAGCTTTCTTT NA TRBJ1-1 NA TRBV10-1
CASSQDYRNTIYF TGTGCCAGCAGCCAAGATTACCGAAACACCATATATTTT NA TRBJ1-3 NA TRBV3-1
CSVEGKYNEQFF TGCAGCGTTGAAGGGAAGTACAATGAGCAGTTCTTC NA TRBJ2-1 many TRBV29-1
CASSTTGESYNEQFF TGTGCCAGTAGTACGACAGGGGAATCCTACAATGAGCAGTTCTTC TRBD1 TRBJ2-1 NA TRBV19
CSVERQNIQYF TGCAGCGTTGAGCGCCAAAACATTCAGTACTTC NA TRBJ2-4 few TRBV29-1
CASSQDRDQPQHF TGTGCCAGCAGCCAAGACAGGGATCAGCCCCAGCATTTT TRBD1 TRBJ1-5 NA TRBV12-3/TRBV12-4
CASSLRDRGETQYF TGTGCCAGCAGTCTCCGGGACAGGGGGGAGACCCAGTACTTC TRBD1 TRBJ2-5 few TRBV27
CASSTGRERGYTF TGTGCCAGCAGTACGGGAAGAGAAAGGGGCTACACCTTC NA TRBJ1-2 NA TRBV28
CASSLGTGAPEAYEQYF TGTGCCAGCAGCCTCGGCACCGGGGCTCCCGAGGCCTACGAGCAGTACTTC NA TRBJ2-7 few TRBV5-6
CASSPQLGGQETQYF TGTGCCAGCAGCCCCCAACTAGGGGGCCAAGAGACCCAGTACTTC NA TRBJ2-5 few TRBV7-6
CSGLAGLTYEQYF TGCAGTGGGCTAGCGGGGTTAACCTACGAGCAGTACTTC TRBD2 TRBJ2-7 few TRBV20-1
CASSLASGNNSPLHF TGTGCCAGCAGCTTAGCGTCAGGGAATAATTCACCCCTCCACTTT NA TRBJ1-6 NA TRBV7-6
CASSLYGTLSGANVLTF TGTGCCAGCAGTTTATATGGGACACTCTCTGGGGCCAACGTCCTGACTTTC NA TRBJ2-6 few TRBV28
CASSLVGTGNTEAFF TGCGCCAGCAGCTTGGTCGGCACGGGGAACACTGAAGCTTTCTTT NA TRBJ1-1 NA TRBV5-1
CASSSGWTSLVQYF TGTGCCAGCAGTTCGGGATGGACTAGCTTGGTTCAGTACTTC TRBD2 TRBJ2-7 many TRBV12-3/TRBV12-4
CAIGENNQPQHF TGTGCCATCGGAGAGAACAATCAGCCCCAGCATTTT NA TRBJ1-5 NA TRBV10-3
CASSLAGQGGYTF TGTGCCAGCAGCCTAGCCGGACAGGGCGGCTACACCTTC TRBD1 TRBJ1-2 NA TRBV7-2
CASSPTGTTVYNEQFF TGTGCCAGCTCGCCTACTGGGACTACAGTCTACAATGAGCAGTTCTTC TRBD2 TRBJ2-1 few TRBV18
CASSSATGEQYF TGTGCCAGCAGTTCCGCGACGGGCGAGCAGTACTTC NA TRBJ2-7 few TRBV27
CASSLGQTGNQPQHF TGCGCCAGCAGCTTGGGCCAGACAGGCAATCAGCCCCAGCATTTT NA TRBJ1-5 NA TRBV5-1
CASSPVSGDNEQFF TGTGCCAGCTCACCGGTCTCCGGGGACAATGAGCAGTTCTTC NA TRBJ2-1 few TRBV18